This T cell receptor beta chain is from a study of blood T cell repertoires in COVID-19. In the study overall: PBMCs, B-cell-depleted T cells, or T cells provided the cDNA or gDNA that made up the material.

Germline V CDR1 and CDR2: SNHLY, FYNNEI. This CDR3 comprises 14 residues. The V end lost 6 bases, the J end lost 0 bases, and 11 bases lay between the germline ends. Here immunoSEQ multiplex PCR was the method, and the copy in TCRdb shows in-frame clones only, minus some. This repertoire shows 150,000 to 200,000 clones, about 85% found once; its top ten account for approximately 7%. This clone was found a few times. The V and J genes are TRBV2 and TRBJ1-1; TRBD1 might be the D (6 bases). The sample comprised peripheral blood. This sequence was found in a man older than 75 with COVID-19, enrolled during active disease. CDR3: CASRRRQVNTEAFF. For the CDR3, the DNA is TGTGCCAGCAGACGTCGACAGGTGAACACTGAAGCTTTCTTT.